This TCR beta chain comes out of a study of T cell changes during pregnancy in multiple sclerosis. The method was immunoSEQ multiplex PCR; TCRdb's version includes in-frame clones alone and lacks a portion of them. The table shows tens of thousands of clones, with approximately 90% occurring only once. This CDR3 has 11 residues. The V gene lost 1 base and the J gene lost 6 bases, with 6 bases spanning the gap. Germline-derived CDR1 and CDR2 are SQVTM and ANQGSEA. The TCR comes from a female donor in good health, enrolled as a control in a pregnancy study. The specimen was CD4+ T cells from peripheral blood mononuclear cells, collected after pregnancy. The chain recombines TRBV29-1 with TRBJ1-1; D is ambiguous. CDR3 in DNA: TGCAGCGTTGAAGTTTCCTCTGAAGCTTTCTTT. Translated, it gives CSVEVSSEAFF.